A single TCR beta chain is shown here with its context. This specimen comes from a study of blood T cell repertoires in COVID-19. Study at large: From the United States, Italy and Spain came samples of acute and convalescent COVID-19. T cells, B-cell-depleted T cells, or PBMCs provided the cDNA or gDNA that served as material.

Germline V lookup: CDR1 MNHEY, CDR2 SVGAGI. The CDR3 loop spans 14 amino acids. Trimming took off 8 bases at V and 1 base at J, with 15 bases between the two ends. Authors' analysis steps: Amplification with reference gene primers provided the estimates of nucleated cell counts. Sequenced by immunoSEQ multiplex PCR; TCRdb stores in-frame clones only, minus some. That table is the source of V, J and clone size, and D and trimming were worked out from the DNA. This table holds about 190,000 clones, roughly 90% found once. The material sequenced was peripheral blood. The chain links TRBV6-5 to TRBJ2-7; TRBD1 might be the D (5 bases). The sequence was collected from a man aged 35 to 55 with acute or convalescent COVID-19. CDR3 sequence: CASAQGQVSYEQYF. The CDR3 DNA reads as TGTGCCAGCGCCCAGGGCCAGGTGTCCTACGAGCAGTACTTC.